This TCR beta chain came from a study of blood T cells in healthy people across ages. This clonotype has only a few counts. Together with a sample-barcoded 5' primer, a J-beta primer mix was included in a second PCR lasting roughly 6 to 12 cycles. TCRdb reprocessed the 5' RACE reads via MiXCR and lists one record per CDR3 protein. The sample has approximately 960,000 distinct CDR3 sequences; almost 30% are singletons. Trimming shortened V by 5 bases and J by 3 bases, and 11 bases separated the two germline ends. The length of the CDR3 is 15 residues. Germline-derived CDR1 and CDR2 are SGHAT and FQNNGV. These data were also filed under a second study, of T cells of mothers and their children. That paper adds: Not a single persistent microchimeric T cell clone was detected.

The sequencing input was blood. This clonotype was obtained from a woman aged 40 to 50 in good health. The rearrangement links TRBV11-2 to TRBJ2-6, with a possible D match to TRBD2 (5 bases). The chain's CDR3 is CASSPPRVGANVLTF. The CDR3 DNA follows: TGTGCCAGCAGCCCCCCGAGGGTTGGGGCCAACGTCCTGACTTTC.